This T cell receptor (beta chain) is drawn from a study of cytomegalovirus exposure and HLA in healthy donors. Study-wide points: Altogether, 150 to 200 TCR beta chains were recorded as cytomegalovirus-associated. TCR clusters originating in the first cohort tended to co-occur in the roughly 120 validation repertoires, according to a later analysis. A few CMV-associated chains proved CMV antigen-specific in vitro.

CDR3 size: 17 residues. Trimming left V 3 bases short and J 1 base short, with 17 bases between. The germline V gene has CDR1 MGHRA and CDR2 YSYEKL. Concerning this clone itself: Its target is unknown.

This table comes from immunoSEQ multiplex PCR, and its TCRdb copy is limited to in-frame clones, with some not included. This table has roughly 68,000 clones, 80% to 90% appearing once. Separation from the roughly 700-subject first cohort characterized the roughly 110-subject validation cohort, to which the donors belonged. The chain uses TRBV4-1 and TRBJ2-3; possibly TRBD1 for D (6 bases). The sequenced sample was PBMCs. This receptor was taken from a woman aged 18-29 years in good health and CMV-seronegative. CDR3: CASSQNKGGLGTDTQYF. The CDR3 DNA sequence: TGCGCCAGCAGCCAGAATAAAGGGGGTCTTGGCACAGATACGCAGTATTTT.